The clone carrying this TCR beta chain was seen ten or more times. Its specificity is unknown. This entry comes from a study of T cell repertoires in cytomegalovirus infection. On the study more broadly: CMV infection plus the matching HLA type was flagged by public TCR beta signatures. Study observations and caveats: HLA-C-restricted CMV-specific TCR beta clonotypes prevailed in the ex vivo response. Frequencies of public TCR beta families were cumulated, and this identified carriers of CMV plus the relevant HLA.

Each CDR3 protein gets one entry after TCRdb re-called the reads with MiXCR. The repertoire holds 200,000 to 250,000 distinct CDR3 sequences, about 7% seen once, with 5.5% to 8% in the top ten. This CDR3 has 15 residues. Germline CDR1 reads SGHDT; CDR2 reads YYEEEE. V dropped 0 bases and J dropped 5 bases, with 14 bases sitting between them. The clonotype was recovered from a human donor in good health (CMV status not recorded). Some clones in this sample may be carry-over from other donors' samples. Specimen: PBMCs. The genes are TRBV5-6 and TRBJ2-5, with D perhaps TRBD2 (6 bases). The CDR3 loop reads CASSLDRLARETQYF. In DNA, the CDR3 is TGTGCCAGCAGCTTGGATCGGCTAGCGAGGGAGACCCAGTACTTC.